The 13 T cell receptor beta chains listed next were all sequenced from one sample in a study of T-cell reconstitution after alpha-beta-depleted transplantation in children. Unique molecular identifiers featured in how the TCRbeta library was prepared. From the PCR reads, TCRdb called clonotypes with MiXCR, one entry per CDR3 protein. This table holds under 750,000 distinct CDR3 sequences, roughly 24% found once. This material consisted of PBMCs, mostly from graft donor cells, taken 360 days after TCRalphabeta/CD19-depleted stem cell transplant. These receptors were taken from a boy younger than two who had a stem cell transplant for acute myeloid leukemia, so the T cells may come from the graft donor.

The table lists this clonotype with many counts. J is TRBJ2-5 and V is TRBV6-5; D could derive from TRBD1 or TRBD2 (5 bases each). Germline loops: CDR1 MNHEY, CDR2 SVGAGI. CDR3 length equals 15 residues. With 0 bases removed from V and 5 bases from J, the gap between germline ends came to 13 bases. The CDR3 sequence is CASSYSWGLGETQYF. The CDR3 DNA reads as TGTGCCAGCAGTTACTCTTGGGGGTTAGGGGAGACCCAGTACTTC.

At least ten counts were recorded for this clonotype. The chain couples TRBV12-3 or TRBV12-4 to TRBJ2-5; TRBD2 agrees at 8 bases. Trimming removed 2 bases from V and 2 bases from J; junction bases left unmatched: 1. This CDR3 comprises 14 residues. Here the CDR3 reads CASSLRLAQETQYF. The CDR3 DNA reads TGTGCCAGCAGTTTACGACTAGCGCAAGAGACCCAGTACTTC.

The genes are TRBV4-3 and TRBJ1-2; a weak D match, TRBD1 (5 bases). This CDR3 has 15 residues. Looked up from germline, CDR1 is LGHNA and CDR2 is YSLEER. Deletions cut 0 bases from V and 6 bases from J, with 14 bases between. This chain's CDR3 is CASSQDGGYPNGYTF. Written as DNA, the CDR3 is TGCGCCAGCAGCCAAGATGGGGGATATCCCAATGGCTACACCTTC.

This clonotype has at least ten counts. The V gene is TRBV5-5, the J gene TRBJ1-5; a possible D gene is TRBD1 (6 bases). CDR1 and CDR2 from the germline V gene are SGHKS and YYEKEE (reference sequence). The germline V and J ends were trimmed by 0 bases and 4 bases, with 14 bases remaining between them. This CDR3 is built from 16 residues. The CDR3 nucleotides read TGTGCCAGCAGCTTGGTAGGGGGGGCACCGAATCAGCCCCAGCATTTT. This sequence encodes CASSLVGGAPNQPQHF.

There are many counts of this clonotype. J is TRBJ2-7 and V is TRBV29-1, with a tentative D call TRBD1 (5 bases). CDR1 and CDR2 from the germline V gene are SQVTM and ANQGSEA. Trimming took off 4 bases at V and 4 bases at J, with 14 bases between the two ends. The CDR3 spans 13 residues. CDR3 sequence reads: CSVAAAGNYEQYF. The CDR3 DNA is TGCAGCGTTGCCGCGGCAGGGAATTACGAGCAGTACTTC.

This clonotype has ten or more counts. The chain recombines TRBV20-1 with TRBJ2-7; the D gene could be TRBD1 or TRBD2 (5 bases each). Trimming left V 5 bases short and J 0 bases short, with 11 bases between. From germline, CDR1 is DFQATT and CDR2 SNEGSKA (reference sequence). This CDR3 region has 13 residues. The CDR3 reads CSAGRGSSYEQYF. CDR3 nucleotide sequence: TGCAGTGCTGGACGGGGCAGCTCCTACGAGCAGTACTTC.

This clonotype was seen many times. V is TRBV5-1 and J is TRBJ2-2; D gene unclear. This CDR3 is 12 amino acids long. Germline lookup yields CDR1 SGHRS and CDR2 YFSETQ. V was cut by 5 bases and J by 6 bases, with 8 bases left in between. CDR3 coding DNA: TGCGCCAGCAGATACGAGGCCGGGGAGCTGTTTTTT. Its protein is CASRYEAGELFF.

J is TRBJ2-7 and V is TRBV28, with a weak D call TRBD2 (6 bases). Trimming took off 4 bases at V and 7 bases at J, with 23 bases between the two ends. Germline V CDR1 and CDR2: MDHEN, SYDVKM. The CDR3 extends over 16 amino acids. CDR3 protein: CASSSPGASVGEEQYV. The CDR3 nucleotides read TGTGCCAGCAGTTCCCCTGGTGCTAGCGTGGGGGAAGAGCAGTACGTC.

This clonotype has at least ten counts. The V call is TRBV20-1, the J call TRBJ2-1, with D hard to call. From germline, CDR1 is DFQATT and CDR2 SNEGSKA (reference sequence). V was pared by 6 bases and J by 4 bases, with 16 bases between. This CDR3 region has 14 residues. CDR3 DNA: TGCAGTGCCGAAACTACAACTGATTACAATGAGCAGTTCTTC. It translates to CSAETTTDYNEQFF.

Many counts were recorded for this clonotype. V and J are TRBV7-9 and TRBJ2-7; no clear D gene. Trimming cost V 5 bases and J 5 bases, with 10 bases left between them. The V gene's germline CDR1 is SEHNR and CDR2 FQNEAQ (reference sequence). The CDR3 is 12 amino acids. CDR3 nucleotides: TGTGCCAGCAGCACTCAGAGCGACGAGCAGTACGTC. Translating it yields CASSTQSDEQYV.

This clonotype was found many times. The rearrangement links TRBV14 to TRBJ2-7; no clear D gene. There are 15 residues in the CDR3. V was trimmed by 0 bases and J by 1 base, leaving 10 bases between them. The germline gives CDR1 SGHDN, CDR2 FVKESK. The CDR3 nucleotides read TGTGCCAGCAGCCAAGATCGGGCCAGGTCCTACGAGCAGTACTTC. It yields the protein CASSQDRARSYEQYF.

As DNA, the CDR3 is TGTGCCAGCAGCTTAAGTCCGCCCGAGGCTTTCTTT. Amino acid sequence: CASSLSPPEAFF. The chain joins TRBV7-2 to TRBJ1-1; D is undetermined. CDR1 is SGHTA, CDR2 FQGNSA, per germline. The V end was cut by 2 bases, the J end by 11 bases, with 12 bases between. CDR3 length: 12 residues.

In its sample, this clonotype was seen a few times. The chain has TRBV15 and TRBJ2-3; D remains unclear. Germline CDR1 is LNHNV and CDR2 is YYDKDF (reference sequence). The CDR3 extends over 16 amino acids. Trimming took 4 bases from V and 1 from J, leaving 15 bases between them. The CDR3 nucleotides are TGTGCCACCAGCAATGACTTACGCGCTGGCACAGATACGCAGTATTTT. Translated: CATSNDLRAGTDTQYF.